This T cell receptor beta chain was recovered during a study of cytomegalovirus exposure and HLA in healthy donors. General observations from the study: Altogether, some 160 TCR beta chains were recorded as cytomegalovirus-associated.

The CDR3 length is 18 residues. The V and J ends lost 6 bases and 0 bases, in that order; junction bases with no gene match: 13. In germline, CDR1 is MDHEN, CDR2 SYDVKM. From the approximately 120-subject validation cohort, which was separate from the roughly 700-subject first cohort, the donors were drawn. Sequenced by immunoSEQ multiplex PCR; TCRdb stores in-frame clones only, minus some. The data contain 71,000 or so clones, around 94% of them seen just once; the ten biggest clones take up less than 2.5%. This clone was detected only once. What it recognizes is unknown. The genes are TRBV28 and TRBJ1-3; TRBD1 matches at 8 bases. The specimen sequenced was PBMCs. The receptor was isolated from a woman aged 18-29 years in good health and CMV-seronegative. CDR3: CASSPGGPGVNSGNTIYF. The DNA for the CDR3 is TGTGCCAGCAGCCCAGGGGGCCCCGGCGTAAACTCTGGAAACACCATATATTTT.